The present T cell receptor beta chain was sequenced within a study of human T cells and chemical hapten exposure. Overall study: Skin on the upper inner arm, around 2 cm by around 2 cm in size, was sensitized with 2% DPC. Study conclusions and caveats: No alteration of TCRs above 1 in 1000 frequency was seen with DPC sensitization.

The time point was: patch test 3, about 24 weeks after DPC sensitization. As for treatment: therapeutic diphenylcyclopropenone sensitization with weekly scalp DPC. In every case, blood was obtained before the patch test was applied. V shed 4 bases and J 9 bases; nucleotides not matched to a gene: 9. The germline V gene has CDR1 SNHLY and CDR2 FYNNEI. CDR3 length: 14 residues. TCRdb re-called the RACE reads through MiXCR, storing one row per CDR3 protein. The sample contains about 84,000 distinct CDR3 sequences, about a tenth of which appear only once. This clonotype was observed a handful of times. Its antigen is unknown.

The sequence came from a woman in her fifties or sixties with alopecia areata. Some clones in this sample may be carry-over from other donors' samples. Sample: whole blood, taken in connection with sensitization to the hapten diphenylcyclopropenone (DPC). The chain recombines TRBV2 with TRBJ2-1, with TRBD2 matching over 7 bases. The CDR3 nucleotides read TGTGCCAGCAGTGCCAGGACTAGGGATACTGAGCAGTTCTTC. As protein: CASSARTRDTEQFF.